The sequence of this T cell receptor (beta chain) was determined in a study of CD8 T cells in ankylosing spondylitis (dated by TCRdb to the late 2010s). Notes on the research overall: T cell receptor beta repertoires were profiled in healthy donors and ankylosing spondylitis patients so that disease-linked TCR variants could be found. The full study cohort was made up of roughly 25 ankylosing spondylitis patients and around 100 healthy donors. Peripheral blood samples were taken, and synovial fluid was additionally collected from ankylosing spondylitis patients.

Only a few counts were recorded for this clonotype. This receptor's antigen is unknown. Base quality data are lacking; no much larger clone is found one base away. Study-level results and caveats: Significant enrichment of the disease-linked clones was reported in matched synovial fluid samples from ankylosing spondylitis patients. A TCR beta motif of fewer than 10 highly homologous amino acid variants appeared characteristic of blood from ankylosing spondylitis patients. Some of the motif variants had been reported before in the synovial fluid and blood of reactive arthritis patients, a finding that suggests common disease-initiation mechanisms. The disease-linked clones had a CD8+ phenotype and were found at relatively low frequencies in peripheral blood.

The CDR3, from cysteine to phenylalanine, totals 14 residues. Of the read, only the CDR3 DNA is kept; its 42 bases are in frame from base 1. V and J are trimmed by 2 bases and 5 bases, and the gene matches miss 5 bases of the junction. The germline V gene specifies ENHRY as CDR1 and SYGVKD as CDR2. Reads for this sample came from an Illumina HiSeq 2500. Quantitative 5'-RACE with molecular barcodes was used to prepare TCR beta libraries. The source study handled its data this way. A new computational method based on a probabilistic model of VDJ rearrangement was used to identify disease-linked TCR variants. The public sequencing data were trimmed at Q25 with fastp and processed into clonotypes with MiXCR by TCRdb, which kept only in-frame beta chains. Rows are unified per CDR3 protein, each entry keeping the most common DNA and genes. TCRdb, not the authors, supplied the V and J calls. This sample is represented by 250,000 or so distinct CDR3 sequences; roughly 25% of them were singletons. The top ten constitute over 0.55% of the sample.

This receptor was identified in a male donor with ankylosing spondylitis or in good health (not recorded which). Sequenced material: blood, either unsorted or a sorted T cell fraction (not recorded which). The chain links TRBV10-3 with TRBJ2-7; the central 8 bases match TRBD2. The nucleotide sequence is TGTGCCATCAGTGAGCCGGGACTAGTTGACGAGCAGTACTTC. Its protein is CAISEPGLVDEQYF.